A single sample is the source of the 22 T cell receptor beta chains below, sequenced in a study of CD8+ T cells in alopecia areata. Sample treatment: oral pan-JAK inhibitor, 5-10 mg twice daily. Extracted RNA was reverse transcribed, and the resulting cDNA served as sequencing template. Clones were sequenced by immunoSEQ multiplex PCR, and TCRdb holds only the in-frame ones, with some missing. In the table there are about 120,000 clones, approximately 57% of which are singletons. The material sequenced was CD4+ T cells sorted from blood, taken at week 4, from a patient treated with tofacitinib. These receptors originate from a human donor with alopecia areata.

The V gene is TRBV30, the J gene TRBJ2-4; D gene uncertain. Germline CDR1 reads GTSNPN; CDR2 reads SVGIG (reference sequence). Trimming cost V 2 bases and J 1 base, with 3 bases left between them. The CDR3 is 12 amino acids. Here the CDR3 DNA reads TGTGCCTGGAGTAGGGCCAAAAACATTCAGTACTTC. It translates to CAWSRAKNIQYF.

The chain joins TRBV30 to TRBJ1-1; TRBD1 might be the D (5 bases). The CDR3 consists of 14 residues. CDR1 and CDR2 (germline): GTSNPN, SVGIG (reference sequence). V was trimmed by 3 bases and J by 8 bases, leaving 19 bases between them. This CDR3 reads CAWSKEWGRDEAFF. CDR3 DNA sequence: TGTGCCTGGAGCAAGGAGTGGGGCCGGGACGAAGCTTTCTTT.

Of note for this clone: A much larger clone differs by one base, so this may be a read error. The chain joins TRBV7-2 to TRBJ2-7, with 11 nucleotides matching TRBD2. This CDR3 has 14 residues. Germline V gene lookup returns CDR1 SGHTA and CDR2 FQGNSA. CDR3 nucleotide sequence: TGCGCCAGCAGCCAAGGGACTAGCGGCTACGAGCAGTACTTC. Amino acids: CASSQGTSGYEQYF.

This clone has a count of ten or more. The chain couples TRBV7-2 to TRBJ2-7; D is possibly TRBD1 (6 bases). Trimming removed 1 base from V and 1 base from J, with 8 bases in between. This CDR3 contains 14 residues. Germline V gene sequence: CDR1 SGHTA, CDR2 FQGNSA. DNA for the CDR3: TGTGCCAGCAGCTTAGAGGGGGATTCCTACGAGCAGTACTTC. Translating gives CASSLEGDSYEQYF.

The chain recombines TRBV5-1 with TRBJ2-5; D not resolved. Germline V gene lookup returns CDR1 SGHRS and CDR2 YFSETQ. The CDR3 sequence is 15 residues long. With 0 bases removed from V and 1 base from J, the gap between germline ends came to 10 bases. CDR3 region: CASSLVAEIQETQYF. The CDR3 nucleotides are TGCGCCAGCAGCTTGGTGGCGGAGATCCAAGAGACCCAGTACTTC. Based on the CDR3 plus reference TRBV5-1 and TRBJ2-5, the full variable domain is KAGVTQTPRYLIKTRGQQVTLSCSPISGHRSVSWYQQTPGQGLQFLFEYFSETQRNKGNFPGRFSGRQFSNSRSEMNVSTLELGDSALYLCASSLVAEIQETQYFGPGTRLLVL.

CDR3 in DNA: TGTGCCAGCAGTGAAGCTGAGACAGTGGCTAGCACCTTC. It codes for CASSEAETVASTF. The chain has TRBV6-1 and TRBJ1-2, with D perhaps TRBD1 (5 bases). The germline gives CDR1 MNHNS, CDR2 SASEGT. The V end was cut by 0 bases, the J end by 13 bases, with 15 bases between. The CDR3 totals 13 residues.

This clone occurred once. V is TRBV30 and J is TRBJ1-5; D is possibly TRBD1 (5 bases). Germline CDR1 GTSNPN, CDR2 SVGIG (reference sequence). The CDR3 runs 12 residues. V was pared by 2 bases and J by 7 bases, with 9 bases between. Here the CDR3 reads CAWSFGDQPQHF. CDR3 DNA: TGTGCCTGGAGTTTCGGGGACCAGCCCCAGCATTTT.

V gene TRBV29-1 combines with J gene TRBJ2-3; the D is unclear. V lost 6 bases, J lost 5 bases, and 9 bases lay in between. The CDR3 spans 11 residues. CDR1 SQVTM and CDR2 ANQGSEA come from the germline V gene. The CDR3 loop reads CSVLSGDTQYF. CDR3 DNA sequence: TGCAGCGTCCTGTCCGGAGATACGCAGTATTTT.

The DNA for the CDR3 is TGTGCCAGCAGTAGTGTGTTGGAGGCGAGTGAGACCCAGTACTTC. It yields the protein CASSSVLEASETQYF. This chain links TRBV25-1 with TRBJ2-5; D might be TRBD2 (5 bases). Per germline, CDR1 MGHDK and CDR2 SYGVNS. The germline V and J ends were trimmed by 5 bases and 5 bases, with 18 bases remaining between them. The CDR3 totals 15 residues. Looking up the rest from reference TRBV25-1 and TRBJ2-5 gives the full variable domain: EADIYQTPRYLVIGTGKKITLECSQTMGHDKMYWYQQDPGMELHLIHYSYGVNSTEKGDLSSESTVSRIRTEHFPLTLESARPSHTSQYLCASSSVLEASETQYFGPGTRLLVL.

This chain connects TRBV2 to TRBJ2-6; D gene uncertain. CDR1 SNHLY and CDR2 FYNNEI come from the germline V gene. The CDR3 length is 15 residues. Trimming pared 6 bases from V and 2 bases from J, leaving 11 bases between. The CDR3 sequence: CASRADSTGANVLTF. The CDR3 nucleotides read TGTGCCAGCAGGGCAGATTCAACTGGGGCCAACGTCCTGACTTTC.

The chain uses TRBV2 and TRBJ1-2; tentatively, D is TRBD1 (6 bases). The CDR3 is 13 residues long. Trimming pared 10 bases from V and 3 bases from J, leaving 15 bases between. Germline CDR1 SNHLY, CDR2 FYNNEI. The CDR3 reads CATKGGDYYGYTF. The DNA of the CDR3 is TGTGCCACGAAAGGGGGGGACTACTATGGCTACACCTTC.

The chain employs TRBV29-1 and TRBJ2-2; possible D gene TRBD1, 6 bases. CDR1 SQVTM and CDR2 ANQGSEA come from the germline V gene. The CDR3 is 16 residues long. Trimming removed 4 bases at V and 0 bases at J, with 15 bases between. The CDR3 reads CSVVFERTANTGELFF. In DNA form, the CDR3 reads TGCAGCGTTGTATTTGAGAGGACAGCGAACACCGGGGAGCTGTTTTTT.

Only a few counts were recorded for this clone. This chain connects TRBV7-9 to TRBJ1-1, with D unresolved. Trimming shortened V by 1 base and J by 2 bases, and 11 bases separated the two germline ends. This CDR3 spans 15 amino acids. Germline assignment: CDR1 SEHNR and CDR2 FQNEAQ (reference sequence). CDR3 sequence reads: CASSLVSGKNTEAFF. CDR3 nucleotide sequence: TGTGCCAGCAGCTTAGTATCGGGGAAAAACACTGAAGCTTTCTTT.

The rearrangement uses TRBV2 and TRBJ1-2; 7 bases fit TRBD1. V was pared by 10 bases and J by 3 bases, with 11 bases of the junction left unmatched. In germline, CDR1 is SNHLY, CDR2 FYNNEI. There are 14 residues in the CDR3. CDR3 region: CATRGVGLDYGYTF. CDR3 sequence (DNA): TGTGCCACCAGGGGGGTGGGTTTGGACTATGGCTACACCTTC. The entire variable domain, with the rest obtained from reference TRBV2 and TRBJ1-2, is as follows: EPEVTQTPSHQVTQMGQEVILRCVPISNHLYFYWYRQILGQKVEFLVSFYNNEISEKSEIFDDQFSVERPDGSNFTLKIRSTKLEDSAMYFCATRGVGLDYGYTFGSGTRLTVV.

CDR3 DNA: TGCGCCAGCAGCCAAGTGACTAGCGGGAGCCGAACCTACGAGCAGTACTTC. Encoded protein: CASSQVTSGSRTYEQYF. This rearrangement joins TRBV4-1 to TRBJ2-7, with 12 positions matching TRBD2. Looked up from germline, CDR1 is MGHRA and CDR2 is YSYEKL. V lost 1 base to trimming and J lost 2 bases; unmatched junction nucleotides: 6. This CDR3 is built from 17 residues.

The DNA for the CDR3 is TGTGCCAGCAGCTTCAGGGACAGGGTCTCTGAAGCTTTCTTT. It specifies CASSFRDRVSEAFF. V gene TRBV9 combines with J gene TRBJ1-1; 9 bases match TRBD1. The trim removed 4 bases at V and 6 bases at J, leaving 7 bases unmatched. Germline CDR1 reads SGDLS; CDR2 reads YYNGEE. CDR3 length: 14 amino acids.

The rearrangement joins TRBV5-1 to TRBJ1-5; D call uncertain. With 4 bases removed from V and 1 base from J, the gap between germline ends came to 9 bases. The CDR3 loop spans 14 amino acids. Per the germline V gene, CDR1 is SGHRS and CDR2 is YFSETQ. In DNA, the CDR3 is TGCGCCAGCAGCACCGACGGAAGCAATCAGCCCCAGCATTTT. Its protein is CASSTDGSNQPQHF.

This sequence joins TRBV29-1 and TRBJ1-4; D gene uncertain. Looked up from germline, CDR1 is SQVTM and CDR2 is ANQGSEA. The CDR3 totals 14 residues. Trimming cost V 4 bases and J 8 bases, with 17 bases left between them. The CDR3 protein is CSVVPGGKEEKLFF. CDR3 DNA sequence: TGCAGCGTTGTCCCGGGCGGAAAAGAGGAAAAACTGTTTTTT.

On this clone itself: It is unclear where the CDR3 begins or ends on the DNA, so no DNA is shown, and the CDR3 is as TCRdb lists it. This chain connects TRBV29-1 to TRBJ2-5. CDR1 and CDR2 (germline): SQVTM, ANQGSEA. The CDR3 spans 13 amino acids, including both terminal residues. This CDR3 is CSGRSLYQETQYF.

The chain carries TRBV28 and TRBJ1-2; D remains ambiguous. The CDR3 runs 14 residues. V lost 6 bases, J lost 0 bases, and 11 bases lay in between. CDR1 is MDHEN and CDR2 is SYDVKM in the germline V gene. CDR3 nucleotides: TGTGCCAGCAGAGGTGTCCGATCTAACTATGGCTACACCTTC. Amino acids: CASRGVRSNYGYTF.

This sequence joins TRBV6-5 and TRBJ2-5; no clear D gene. CDR3 length: 13 residues. V dropped 3 bases and J dropped 3 bases, with 8 bases sitting between them. In germline, CDR1 is MNHEY, CDR2 SVGAGI. As DNA, the CDR3 is TGTGCCAGCAGTTATCGGCTCGAAGAGACCCAGTACTTC. It specifies CASSYRLEETQYF.

V gene TRBV9 combines with J gene TRBJ2-7; TRBD1 matches 7 bases. The CDR3 totals 14 residues. Germline lookup yields CDR1 SGDLS and CDR2 YYNGEE. V trimming: 3 bases; J trimming: 6 bases; junction bases outside the gene matches: 9. CDR3 nucleotide sequence: TGTGCCAGCAGCGCGGGACAGAGGATCTCCGAGCAGTACTTC. Protein product: CASSAGQRISEQYF.